This TCR beta chain originates from a study of CD8 T cells in ankylosing spondylitis. Whole-study findings and limits: It appeared that ankylosing spondylitis blood was characterized by a TCR beta motif of under ten highly homologous variants. Matched synovial fluid from ankylosing spondylitis patients was reported to be enriched for disease-linked clones.

TCRdb used MiXCR to reprocess the 5' RACE reads, holding one entry per CDR3 protein. Among about 500,000 distinct CDR3 sequences listed, about 5.4% were seen once. As regards this clonotype: Its matching antigen is unknown.

The clonotype comes from a male donor with ankylosing spondylitis. Sequencing input: blood, either unsorted or a sorted T cell fraction (not recorded which).

The CDR3 region has the DNA TGCAGTGCTAGTTCTAGCGGGGGCACAGATACGCAGTATTTT. This translates into CSASSSGGTDTQYF. This chain connects TRBV20-1 to TRBJ2-3, with TRBD2 matching over 9 bases. CDR1 is DFQATT, CDR2 SNEGSKA, per germline (reference sequence). This CDR3 is 14 amino acids long. Trimming cost V 3 bases and J 1 base; bases outside gene matches: 2.